One and the same sample provided the 26 T cell receptor beta chains below, sequenced in a study of shared clonotypes between healthy human individuals. Only CD45RO-negative cells positively selected for CCR7 counted as naive CD8 cells, so terminally differentiated effector memory CD45RA+ cells were excluded. Measured with immunoSEQ multiplex PCR; TCRdb has only the in-frame clones, and not every one. Of under 2,000,000 clones listed, about 95% were seen once; the top ten hold approximately 1.2%. Sequenced sample: naive CD8+ T cells sorted from blood. These TCRs come from a man aged 18 to 29 in good health.

The rearrangement links TRBV5-6 to TRBJ1-2; D not certain. This CDR3 is built from 15 residues. Germline V gene sequence: CDR1 SGHDT, CDR2 YYEEEE. Between the trimmed V and J ends, which lost 0 bases and 3 bases, there was a span of 12 bases. CDR3 sequence: CASSLAGWAHYGYTF. For the CDR3, the DNA is TGTGCCAGCAGCTTGGCGGGGTGGGCTCACTATGGCTACACCTTC.

The genes are TRBV15 and TRBJ2-2; 7 nucleotides agree with TRBD1. Germline V gives CDR1 LNHNV, CDR2 YYDKDF (reference sequence). This CDR3 is built from 14 residues. The V segment lost 3 bases and the J segment 6 bases; nucleotides outside the gene matches: 4. CDR3 residues: CATSSQDRAGELFF. Written as DNA, the CDR3 is TGTGCCACCAGCAGCCAAGACAGGGCCGGGGAGCTGTTTTTT.

The rearrangement joins TRBV11-2 to TRBJ2-5, with D hard to call. V was trimmed by 1 base and J by 5 bases, leaving 5 bases between them. Germline V gives CDR1 SGHAT, CDR2 FQNNGV. The CDR3 loop spans 12 amino acids. CDR3 residues: CASSLGFETQYF. CDR3 DNA sequence: TGTGCCAGCAGCTTAGGGTTTGAGACCCAGTACTTC.

The rearrangement links TRBV28 to TRBJ2-7; tentative D call: TRBD2 (5 bases). Germline CDR1 MDHEN, CDR2 SYDVKM. V dropped 2 bases and J dropped 5 bases, with 7 bases sitting between them. This CDR3 region has 12 residues. CDR3 sequence reads: CASSLSSDEQYF. CDR3 in DNA: TGTGCCAGCAGTTTAAGTAGCGACGAGCAGTACTTC.

The genes are TRBV2 and TRBJ2-5; D possibly corresponds to TRBD2 (6 bases). Germline CDR1 is SNHLY and CDR2 is FYNNEI. V was pared by 2 bases and J by 5 bases, with 12 bases between. The CDR3 consists of 14 residues. The CDR3: CASSELWGEETQYF. The CDR3 DNA reads as TGTGCCAGCAGTGAATTATGGGGGGAGGAGACCCAGTACTTC.

The chain recombines TRBV10-3 with TRBJ1-4, with D perhaps matching TRBD1 (5 bases). The CDR3 loop spans 15 amino acids. The germline gives CDR1 ENHRY, CDR2 SYGVKD. V was clipped by 0 bases and J by 10 bases, with 15 bases between them. The CDR3 reads CAISESSLGDAKLFF. Here the CDR3 DNA reads TGTGCCATCAGTGAGTCGTCACTAGGGGATGCAAAACTGTTTTTT.

The chain carries TRBV6-5 and TRBJ1-4, with D possibly being TRBD1 (5 bases). V dropped 5 bases and J dropped 8 bases, with 18 bases sitting between them. Looked up from germline, CDR1 is MNHEY and CDR2 is SVGAGI. The CDR3 contains 15 residues. This CDR3 is CASSGGGDSREKLFF. In DNA form, the CDR3 reads TGTGCCAGCAGTGGGGGTGGCGACAGTAGAGAAAAACTGTTTTTT.

The V and J genes are TRBV7-9 and TRBJ2-3, with no clear D. Germline values: CDR1 SEHNR, CDR2 FQNEAQ (reference sequence). The CDR3 has 13 amino acids. The V end lost 5 bases, the J end lost 4 bases, and 10 bases lay between the germline ends. The CDR3 sequence: CASSLEVADTQYF. The CDR3 DNA sequence: TGTGCCAGCAGCCTCGAGGTGGCAGATACGCAGTATTTT.

The genes are TRBV5-6 and TRBJ1-1; D is unclear. Per germline, CDR1 SGHDT and CDR2 YYEEEE. The CDR3 is 12 amino acids. The germline V and J ends were trimmed by 7 bases and 5 bases, with 12 bases remaining between them. This chain's CDR3 is CASELGGTEAFF. As DNA, the CDR3 is TGTGCCAGCGAACTAGGTGGAACTGAAGCTTTCTTT.

The count of this clone is one. The chain couples TRBV5-8 to TRBJ1-2, with a possible D match to TRBD1 (5 bases). The V end lost 4 bases, the J end lost 0 bases, and 13 bases lay between the germline ends. Germline V lookup: CDR1 SGHTS, CDR2 YDEGEE. This CDR3 contains 15 residues. CDR3 sequence: CASSSLREANYGYTF. The CDR3 nucleotides read TGTGCCAGCAGCAGCCTCAGGGAAGCTAACTATGGCTACACCTTC.

V usage is TRBV9 and J usage is TRBJ2-7; 8 bases align to TRBD1. This CDR3 region has 16 residues. V was pared by 5 bases and J by 2 bases, with 12 bases of the junction left unmatched. Per germline, CDR1 SGDLS and CDR2 YYNGEE. The CDR3 sequence: CASSATKDRATYEQYF. In DNA, the CDR3 is TGTGCCAGCAGTGCTACGAAGGACAGGGCTACCTACGAGCAGTACTTC.

The chain joins TRBV4-2 to TRBJ2-1, with a weak D call TRBD2 (5 bases). The CDR3 runs 14 residues. Germline V gives CDR1 LGHNA, CDR2 YNFKEQ. The V end was cut by 0 bases, the J end by 8 bases, with 11 bases between. CDR3 nucleotide sequence: TGTGCCAGCAGCCAAGAGCCGGGGTGGGATGAGCAGTTCTTC. Translation: CASSQEPGWDEQFF.

The V call is TRBV30, the J call TRBJ1-6, with D hard to call. V lost 0 bases and J 12 bases, leaving 9 bases between the germline ends. The germline V gene has CDR1 GTSNPN and CDR2 SVGIG (reference sequence). This CDR3 spans 12 amino acids. CDR3 loop: CAWSVRGLPLHF. CDR3 nucleotides: TGTGCCTGGAGTGTACGCGGGTTACCCCTCCACTTT.

J is TRBJ1-1 and V is TRBV27; no clear D. V lost 1 base to trimming and J lost 5 bases, with 11 bases between them. This CDR3 is 14 amino acids long. The germline CDR1 and CDR2 sequences are MNHEY and SMNVEV (reference sequence). CDR3 protein: CASSLFGDGTEAFF. DNA for the CDR3: TGTGCCAGCAGTTTATTTGGGGATGGGACTGAAGCTTTCTTT.

This clone was seen just once. V gene TRBV7-9 combines with J gene TRBJ2-7; D unresolved. This CDR3 region has 14 residues. Germline loops: CDR1 SEHNR, CDR2 FQNEAQ (reference sequence). Trimming took off 5 bases at V and 4 bases at J, with 15 bases between the two ends. The CDR3 protein is CASSHEVAPYEQYF. The DNA of the CDR3 is TGTGCCAGCAGCCACGAGGTGGCCCCTTACGAGCAGTACTTC.

The sample holds a few counts of this clone. This sequence joins TRBV2 and TRBJ1-1; no reliable D call. CDR3 length equals 13 residues. V lost 2 bases and J lost 3, with 7 bases in between. CDR1 and CDR2 from the germline V gene are SNHLY and FYNNEI. In DNA, the CDR3 is TGTGCCAGCAGTGAAAGCGGGTACACTGAAGCTTTCTTT. The encoded protein is CASSESGYTEAFF. Full variable domain (rest looked up from reference TRBV2 and TRBJ1-1): EPEVTQTPSHQVTQMGQEVILRCVPISNHLYFYWYRQILGQKVEFLVSFYNNEISEKSEIFDDQFSVERPDGSNFTLKIRSTKLEDSAMYFCASSESGYTEAFFGQGTRLTVV.

The chain employs TRBV7-9 and TRBJ2-1, with D maybe TRBD1 (6 bases). This CDR3 has 16 amino acids. V lost 5 bases to trimming and J lost 4 bases, with 18 bases between them. Germline V gene data show CDR1 as SEHNR and CDR2 as FQNEAQ (reference sequence). This CDR3 reads CASSPEVGAPYNEQFF. The DNA for the CDR3 is TGTGCCAGCAGCCCGGAGGTGGGGGCCCCTTACAATGAGCAGTTCTTC. Full variable domain (missing parts from reference TRBV7-9 and TRBJ2-1): DTGVSQNPRHKITKRGQNVTFRCDPISEHNRLYWYRQTLGQGPEFLTYFQNEAQLEKSRLLSDRFSAERPKGSFSTLEIQRTEQGDSAMYLCASSPEVGAPYNEQFFGPGTRLTVL.

The V gene is TRBV1, the J gene TRBJ1-2; the DNA was not compared with TRBD1, the D call given in the table. TRBV1 is deemed a pseudogene. The CDR3 spans 13 residues. CDR3 amino acids: CTSSHGTGKGYTF. The CDR3 nucleotides are TGCACCAGCAGCCACGGGACAGGGAAAGGCTACACCTTC.

J is TRBJ2-3 and V is TRBV19; TRBD2 agrees at 9 bases. After removal of 3 bases from V and 5 bases from J, the junction contained 9 bases not matched to a gene. This CDR3 region has 16 residues. Germline V gene lookup returns CDR1 LNHDA and CDR2 SQIVND (reference sequence). CDR3 in amino acids: CASSIWAGGPGDTQYF. As DNA, the CDR3 is TGTGCCAGTAGTATCTGGGCGGGAGGGCCAGGAGATACGCAGTATTTT.

Details on this clone: The same CDR3 also results from other DNA sequences found in this sample. This sequence joins TRBV19 and TRBJ2-7; D gene uncertain. The germline V and J ends were trimmed by 3 bases and 2 bases, with 14 bases remaining between them. Germline V gene data show CDR1 as LNHDA and CDR2 as SQIVND (reference sequence). The CDR3 loop spans 15 amino acids. The CDR3 DNA is TGTGCCAGTAGTATTTTTCTCGCAGCCACCTACGAGCAGTACTTC. Protein: CASSIFLAATYEQYF.

The rearrangement joins TRBV7-9 to TRBJ1-2; D is unclear. Per germline, CDR1 SEHNR and CDR2 FQNEAQ (reference sequence). The V end lost 6 bases, the J end lost 3 bases, and 14 bases lay between the germline ends. CDR3 length: 14 residues. CDR3: CASSHPDGYYGYTF. In nucleotides, the CDR3 is TGTGCCAGCAGTCATCCGGACGGATACTATGGCTACACCTTC.

This clone was found a few times. This same CDR3 is encoded by further DNA sequences in the sample. The chain carries TRBV7-9 and TRBJ2-7; a possible D gene is TRBD2 (5 bases). Germline V gives CDR1 SEHNR, CDR2 FQNEAQ (reference sequence). V lost 1 base, J lost 10 bases, and 11 bases lay in between. CDR3 length: 12 residues. Here the CDR3 reads CASSLGVREQYF. The CDR3 DNA reads as TGTGCCAGCAGCTTAGGTGTCCGGGAACAGTACTTC.

The chain couples TRBV27 to TRBJ2-1; 13 bases are a match to TRBD2. Per germline, CDR1 MNHEY and CDR2 SMNVEV (reference sequence). V was pared by 10 bases and J by 8 bases, with 14 bases of the junction left unmatched. The CDR3 has 16 amino acids. CDR3 bases: TGTGCCACCGCGTTACTTGGGACTAGCGGGACCGATGAGCAGTTCTTC. Its translation: CATALLGTSGTDEQFF.

About this clone itself: The same CDR3 arises from other DNA sequences in this sample as well. This chain joins TRBV4-3 and TRBJ2-1; D uncertain. Trimming stripped 0 bases from V and 7 bases from J, with 7 bases between. This CDR3 is 13 amino acids long. CDR1 and CDR2 from the germline V gene are LGHNA and YSLEER. CDR3: CASSQDSGNEQFF. Here the CDR3 DNA reads TGCGCCAGCAGCCAAGATAGTGGGAATGAGCAGTTCTTC.

The chain employs TRBV6-6 and TRBJ1-1, with 8 bases matching TRBD1. The CDR3 totals 15 residues. Germline assignment: CDR1 MNHNY and CDR2 SVGAGI (reference sequence). Trimming removed 3 bases from V and 3 bases from J; junction bases left unmatched: 6. CDR3 residues: CASSYLGQGHTEAFF. The DNA of the CDR3 is TGTGCCAGCAGTTATCTCGGACAGGGTCACACTGAAGCTTTCTTT.

This chain links TRBV6-1 with TRBJ2-7, with D maybe TRBD2 (5 bases). Germline CDR1 MNHNS, CDR2 SASEGT. Trimming left V 6 bases short and J 3 bases short, with 15 bases between. There are 14 residues in the CDR3. The CDR3 is CASSLVTGIYEQYF. The CDR3 coding sequence is TGTGCCAGCAGCTTAGTTACGGGGATCTACGAGCAGTACTTC.